This TCR beta chain emerged from a study of blood T cell repertoires in COVID-19. The CDR3 contains 13 residues. The germline V gene has CDR1 LNHDA and CDR2 SQIVND (reference sequence). V lost 10 bases and J 4 bases, leaving 11 bases between the germline ends. The method was immunoSEQ multiplex PCR; TCRdb's version includes in-frame clones alone and lacks a portion of them. Of under 150,000 clones detected, around nine tenths appear once; the ten largest clones hold under 9%. The chain recombines TRBV19 with TRBJ2-6, with D tentatively TRBD1 (6 bases). The sequenced sample was peripheral blood. The sequence derives from a woman aged 65 to 85 who had recovered from COVID-19. The CDR3 sequence is CATTGWGANVLTF. In DNA form, the CDR3 reads TGTGCCACCACAGGGTGGGGGGCCAACGTCCTGACTTTC.